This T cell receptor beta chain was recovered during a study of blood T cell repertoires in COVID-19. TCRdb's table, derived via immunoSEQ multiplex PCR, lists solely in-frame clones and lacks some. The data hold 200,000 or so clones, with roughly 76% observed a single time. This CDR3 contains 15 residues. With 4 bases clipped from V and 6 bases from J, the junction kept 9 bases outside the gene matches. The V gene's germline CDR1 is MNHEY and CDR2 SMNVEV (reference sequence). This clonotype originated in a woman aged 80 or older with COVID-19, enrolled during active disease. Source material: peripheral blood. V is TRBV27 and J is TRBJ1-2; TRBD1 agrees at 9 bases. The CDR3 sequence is CASSSPGQGVDGYTF. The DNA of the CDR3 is TGTGCCAGCAGTTCCCCGGGACAGGGAGTGGATGGCTACACCTTC.